This T cell receptor (beta chain) was identified in a study of T-cell memory formation after mild COVID-19. Looking at the study overall: TCR clusters largely stayed donor specific.

Whole-study results and caveats: Clonal second-wave expansions that peaked on day 37 had unconfirmed SARS-CoV-2 specificity.

CDR1 is SGHVS, CDR2 FQNEAQ, per germline. Trimming removed 5 bases at V and 6 bases at J, with 7 bases between. This CDR3 spans 12 amino acids. Using its own MiXCR run on the 5' RACE reads, TCRdb lists one record per CDR3 protein. The sample lists around 140,000 distinct CDR3 sequences, around 25% seen once, with roughly 24% in the top ten. Details on this clonotype: As yet, its antigen is unknown.

The V gene is TRBV7-8, the J gene TRBJ2-2, with D hard to call. The sequenced material came from PBMCs or a T cell subset sorted from them (not recorded which). The receptor comes from an adult woman who had mild COVID-19 (a few samples of this study predate the infection). Cell type and time point are not known. The CDR3 DNA reads as TGTGCCAGCAGCCCACCTTCCGGGGAGCTGTTTTTT. Translation gives CASSPPSGELFF.